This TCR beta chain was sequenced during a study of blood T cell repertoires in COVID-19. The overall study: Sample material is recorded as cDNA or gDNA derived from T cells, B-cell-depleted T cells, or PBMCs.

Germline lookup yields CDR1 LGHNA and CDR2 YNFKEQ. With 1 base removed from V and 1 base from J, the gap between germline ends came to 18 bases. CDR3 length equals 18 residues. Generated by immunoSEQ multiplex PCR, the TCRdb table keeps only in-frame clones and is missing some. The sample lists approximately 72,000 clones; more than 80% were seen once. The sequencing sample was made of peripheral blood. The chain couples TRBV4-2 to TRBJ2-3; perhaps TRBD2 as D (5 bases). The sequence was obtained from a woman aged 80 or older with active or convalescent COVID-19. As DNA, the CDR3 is TGTGCCAGCAGCCAAGGAGTTCCACTCCAGAGGGGCACAGATACGCAGTATTTT. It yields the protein CASSQGVPLQRGTDTQYF.